This record covers a single T cell receptor (beta chain). Germline V gene lookup returns CDR1 SGHAT and CDR2 FQNNGV. The V and J ends lost 4 bases and 0 bases, in that order; junction bases with no gene match: 2. The CDR3 has 14 amino acids. This sample was taken from a study of blood T cell repertoires in COVID-19. Whole-study context: Sources were T cells, B-cell-depleted T cells, or PBMCs; the material itself was cDNA or gDNA.

Method: immunoSEQ multiplex PCR; TCRdb's copy keeps in-frame clones and lacks some. Counted here are fewer than 100,000 clones, 91% occurring once; the ten biggest clones make up 1.5% to 2%. J is TRBJ1-1 and V is TRBV11-2; TRBD1 agrees at 7 bases. The sequencing sample was made of peripheral blood. The TCR sequence derives from a woman aged 50 to 60 in a cohort sampled during active COVID-19. The CDR3 region is CASSWGQLNTEAFF. As DNA, the CDR3 is TGTGCCAGCAGCTGGGGACAGCTGAACACTGAAGCTTTCTTT.